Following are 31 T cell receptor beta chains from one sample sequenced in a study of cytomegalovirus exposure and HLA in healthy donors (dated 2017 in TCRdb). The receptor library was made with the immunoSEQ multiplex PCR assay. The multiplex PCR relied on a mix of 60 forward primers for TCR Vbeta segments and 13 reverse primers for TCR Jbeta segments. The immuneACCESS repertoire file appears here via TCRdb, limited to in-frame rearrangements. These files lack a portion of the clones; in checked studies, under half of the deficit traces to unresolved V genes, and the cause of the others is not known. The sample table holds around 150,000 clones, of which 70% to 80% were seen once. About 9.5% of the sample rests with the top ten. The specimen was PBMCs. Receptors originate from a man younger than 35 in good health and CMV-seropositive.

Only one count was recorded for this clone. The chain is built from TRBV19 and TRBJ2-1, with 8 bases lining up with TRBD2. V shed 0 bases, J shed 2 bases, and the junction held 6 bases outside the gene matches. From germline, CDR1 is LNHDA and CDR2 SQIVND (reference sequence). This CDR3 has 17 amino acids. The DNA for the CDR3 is TGTGCCAGTAGTATAGATCTCCCAGCGGGAGCCTACAATGAGCAGTTCTTC. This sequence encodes CASSIDLPAGAYNEQFF.

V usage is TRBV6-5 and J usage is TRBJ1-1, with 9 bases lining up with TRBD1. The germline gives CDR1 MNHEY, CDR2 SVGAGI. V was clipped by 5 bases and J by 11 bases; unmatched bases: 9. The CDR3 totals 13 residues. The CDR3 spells CASSRTGVAAAFF. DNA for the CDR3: TGTGCCAGCAGTAGGACAGGGGTGGCAGCTGCTTTCTTT.

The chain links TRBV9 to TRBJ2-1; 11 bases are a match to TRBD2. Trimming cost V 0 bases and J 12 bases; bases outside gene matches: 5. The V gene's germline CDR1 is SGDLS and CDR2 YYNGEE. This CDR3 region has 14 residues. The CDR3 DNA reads TGTGCCAGCAGCGTAGGTCTAGCGGGGGGTGGGCAGTTCTTC. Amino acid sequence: CASSVGLAGGGQFF.

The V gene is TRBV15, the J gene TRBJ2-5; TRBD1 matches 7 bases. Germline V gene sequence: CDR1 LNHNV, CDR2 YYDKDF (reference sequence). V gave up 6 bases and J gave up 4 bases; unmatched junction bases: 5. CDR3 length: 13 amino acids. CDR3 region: CATSATGRETQYF. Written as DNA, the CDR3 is TGTGCCACCAGTGCGACAGGGAGAGAGACCCAGTACTTC. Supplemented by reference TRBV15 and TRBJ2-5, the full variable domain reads DAMVIQNPRYQVTQFGKPVTLSCSQTLNHNVMYWYQQKSSQAPKLLFHYYDKDFNNEADTPDNFQSRRPNTSFCFLDIRSPGLGDTAMYLCATSATGRETQYFGPGTRLLVL.

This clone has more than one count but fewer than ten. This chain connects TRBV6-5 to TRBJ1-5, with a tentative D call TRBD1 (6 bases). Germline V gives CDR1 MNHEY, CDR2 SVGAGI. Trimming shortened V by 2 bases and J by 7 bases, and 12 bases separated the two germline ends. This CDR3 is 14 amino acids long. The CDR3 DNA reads TGTGCCAGCAGTTACGGGGCAGGGGTGCAGCCCCAGCATTTT. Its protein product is CASSYGAGVQPQHF.

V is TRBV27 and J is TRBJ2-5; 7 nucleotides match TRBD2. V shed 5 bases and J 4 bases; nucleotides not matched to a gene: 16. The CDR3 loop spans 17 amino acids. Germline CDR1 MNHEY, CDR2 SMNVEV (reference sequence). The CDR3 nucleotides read TGTGCCAGCAGTCCCCGATCGGGTTGGGGGAGGGGAGAGACCCAGTACTTC. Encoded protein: CASSPRSGWGRGETQYF.

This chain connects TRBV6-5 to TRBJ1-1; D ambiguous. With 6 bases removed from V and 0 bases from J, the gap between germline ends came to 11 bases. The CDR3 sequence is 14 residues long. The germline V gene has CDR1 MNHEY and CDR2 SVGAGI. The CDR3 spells CASSKRELNTEAFF. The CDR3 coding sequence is TGTGCCAGCAGCAAGCGCGAATTGAACACTGAAGCTTTCTTT.

The CDR3 DNA follows: TGTGCCAGCAGCTGGGGGGATGGCGAGACCCAGTACTTC. Encoded protein: CASSWGDGETQYF. V is TRBV5-5 and J is TRBJ2-5, with D possibly being TRBD2 (6 bases). CDR3 length equals 13 residues. Trimming cost V 3 bases and J 5 bases, with 11 bases left between them. Germline CDR1 is SGHKS and CDR2 is YYEKEE (reference sequence). The entire variable domain, with the rest obtained from reference TRBV5-5 and TRBJ2-5, is as follows: DAGVTQSPTHLIKTRGQQVTLRCSPISGHKSVSWYQQVLGQGPQFIFQYYEKEERGRGNFPDRFSARQFPNYSSELNVNALLLGDSALYLCASSWGDGETQYFGPGTRLLVL.

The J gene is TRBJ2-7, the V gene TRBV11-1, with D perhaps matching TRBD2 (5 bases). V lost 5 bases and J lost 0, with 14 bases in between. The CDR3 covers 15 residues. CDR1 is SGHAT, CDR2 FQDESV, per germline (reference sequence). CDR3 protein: CASSASGESSYEQYF. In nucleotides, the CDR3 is TGTGCCAGCAGCGCCTCCGGGGAGAGCTCCTACGAGCAGTACTTC.

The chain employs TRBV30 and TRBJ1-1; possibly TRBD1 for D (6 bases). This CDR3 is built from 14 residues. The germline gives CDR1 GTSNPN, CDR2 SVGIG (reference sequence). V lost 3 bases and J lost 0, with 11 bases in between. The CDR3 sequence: CAWSRQVMNTEAFF. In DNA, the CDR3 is TGTGCCTGGAGCAGACAGGTCATGAACACTGAAGCTTTCTTT. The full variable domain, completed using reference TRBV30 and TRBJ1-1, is SQTIHQWPATLVQPVGSPLSLECTVEGTSNPNLYWYRQAAGRGLQLLFYSVGIGQISSEVPQNLSASRPQDRQFILSSKKLLLSDSGFYLCAWSRQVMNTEAFFGQGTRLTVV.

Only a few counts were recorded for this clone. The CDR3 spells CASSSATGRTGYEQYF. The DNA of the CDR3 is TGTGCCAGCAGCTCCGCGACAGGAAGGACCGGCTACGAGCAGTACTTC. The V and J genes are TRBV7-9 and TRBJ2-7; a possible D gene is TRBD1 (6 bases). Germline CDR1 SEHNR, CDR2 FQNEAQ (reference sequence). This CDR3 is 16 amino acids long. Trimming stripped 4 bases from V and 3 bases from J, with 19 bases between.

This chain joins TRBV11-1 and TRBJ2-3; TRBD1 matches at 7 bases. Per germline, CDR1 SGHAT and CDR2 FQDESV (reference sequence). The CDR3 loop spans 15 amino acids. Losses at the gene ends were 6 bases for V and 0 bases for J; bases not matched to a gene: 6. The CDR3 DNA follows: TGTGCCAGCAGTTTCCTACAGGGGAGCACAGATACGCAGTATTTT. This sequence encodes CASSFLQGSTDTQYF.

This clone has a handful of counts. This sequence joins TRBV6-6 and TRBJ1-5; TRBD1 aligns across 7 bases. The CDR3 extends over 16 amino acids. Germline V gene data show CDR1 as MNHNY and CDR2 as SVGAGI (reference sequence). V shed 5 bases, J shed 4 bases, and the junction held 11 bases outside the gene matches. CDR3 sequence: CASSVRTGPVNQPQHF. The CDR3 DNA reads TGTGCCAGCAGTGTTCGGACAGGACCCGTAAATCAGCCCCAGCATTTT.

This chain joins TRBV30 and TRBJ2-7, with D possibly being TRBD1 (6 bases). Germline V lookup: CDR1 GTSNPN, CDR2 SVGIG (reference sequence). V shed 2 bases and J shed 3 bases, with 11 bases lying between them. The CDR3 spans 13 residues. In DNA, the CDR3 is TGTGCCTGGAGTCCAGGGGCTTACTACGAGCAGTACTTC. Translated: CAWSPGAYYEQYF.

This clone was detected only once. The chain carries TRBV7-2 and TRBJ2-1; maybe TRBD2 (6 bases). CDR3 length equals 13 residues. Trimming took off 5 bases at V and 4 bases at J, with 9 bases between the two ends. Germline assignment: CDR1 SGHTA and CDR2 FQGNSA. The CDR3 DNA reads TGTGCCAGCAGCGGCGGGACTTACAATGAGCAGTTCTTC. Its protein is CASSGGTYNEQFF.

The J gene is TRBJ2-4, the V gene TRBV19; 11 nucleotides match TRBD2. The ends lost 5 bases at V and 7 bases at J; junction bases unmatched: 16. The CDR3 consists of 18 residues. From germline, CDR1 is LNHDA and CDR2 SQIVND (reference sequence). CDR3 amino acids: CASSVLTSGIPQSNIQYF. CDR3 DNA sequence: TGTGCCAGTAGTGTATTGACTAGCGGGATTCCCCAATCGAACATTCAGTACTTC. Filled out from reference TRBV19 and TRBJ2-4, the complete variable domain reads DGGITQSPKYLFRKEGQNVTLSCEQNLNHDAMYWYRQDPGQGLRLIYYSQIVNDFQKGDIAEGYSVSREKKESFPLTVTSAQKNPTAFYLCASSVLTSGIPQSNIQYFGAGTRLSVL.

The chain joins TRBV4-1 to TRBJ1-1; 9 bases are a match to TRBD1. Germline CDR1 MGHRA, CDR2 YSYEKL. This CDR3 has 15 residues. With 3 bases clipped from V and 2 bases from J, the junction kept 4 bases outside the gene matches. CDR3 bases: TGCGCCAGCAGCCACTTCACAGGGGGCAACACTGAAGCTTTCTTT. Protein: CASSHFTGGNTEAFF.

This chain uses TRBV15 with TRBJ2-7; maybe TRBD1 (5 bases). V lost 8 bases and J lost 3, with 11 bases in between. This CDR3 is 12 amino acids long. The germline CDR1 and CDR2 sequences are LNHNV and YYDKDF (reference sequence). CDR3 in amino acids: CATGHGFYEQYF. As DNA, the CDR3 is TGTGCCACCGGACACGGGTTCTACGAGCAGTACTTC.

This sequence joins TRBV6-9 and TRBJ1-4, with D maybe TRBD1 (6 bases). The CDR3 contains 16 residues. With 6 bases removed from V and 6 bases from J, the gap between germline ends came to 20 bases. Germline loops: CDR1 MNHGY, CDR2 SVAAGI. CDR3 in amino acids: CASSQIGVRGDEKLFF. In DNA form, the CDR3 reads TGTGCCAGCAGCCAGATAGGCGTCAGGGGAGATGAAAAACTGTTTTTT.

DNA for the CDR3: TGTGCCAGCAGCTTCCCTAGCGGGAGTTCGTCCTACGAGCAGTACTTC. The encoded protein is CASSFPSGSSSYEQYF. The V gene is TRBV7-9, the J gene TRBJ2-7, with 10 bases identical to TRBD2. The CDR3 totals 16 residues. V lost 3 bases, J lost 1 base, and 6 bases stayed unmatched. Germline V gives CDR1 SEHNR, CDR2 FQNEAQ (reference sequence). The whole variable domain, filled in from reference TRBV7-9 and TRBJ2-7, reads DTGVSQNPRHKITKRGQNVTFRCDPISEHNRLYWYRQTLGQGPEFLTYFQNEAQLEKSRLLSDRFSAERPKGSFSTLEIQRTEQGDSAMYLCASSFPSGSSSYEQYFGPGTRLTVT.

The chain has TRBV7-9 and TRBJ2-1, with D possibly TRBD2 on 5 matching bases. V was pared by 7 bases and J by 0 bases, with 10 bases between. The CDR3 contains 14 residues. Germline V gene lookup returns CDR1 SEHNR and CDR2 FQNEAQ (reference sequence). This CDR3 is CASIEGLSYNEQFF. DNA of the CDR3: TGTGCCAGCATTGAGGGCCTCTCCTACAATGAGCAGTTCTTC. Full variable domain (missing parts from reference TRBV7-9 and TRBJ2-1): DTGVSQNPRHKITKRGQNVTFRCDPISEHNRLYWYRQTLGQGPEFLTYFQNEAQLEKSRLLSDRFSAERPKGSFSTLEIQRTEQGDSAMYLCASIEGLSYNEQFFGPGTRLTVL.

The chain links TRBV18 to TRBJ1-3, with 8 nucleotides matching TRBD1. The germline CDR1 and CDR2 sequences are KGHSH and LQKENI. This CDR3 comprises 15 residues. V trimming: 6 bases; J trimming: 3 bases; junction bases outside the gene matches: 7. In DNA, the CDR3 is TGTGCCAGCTCTCATTGGACAGGGAATGGAAACACCATATATTTT. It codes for CASSHWTGNGNTIYF.

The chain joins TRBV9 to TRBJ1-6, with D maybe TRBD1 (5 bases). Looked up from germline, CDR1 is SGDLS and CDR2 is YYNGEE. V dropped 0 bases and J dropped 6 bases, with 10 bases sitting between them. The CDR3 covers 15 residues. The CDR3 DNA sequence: TGTGCCAGCAGCGTAGTGGGGGGTGCTAATTCACCCCTCCACTTT. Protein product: CASSVVGGANSPLHF.

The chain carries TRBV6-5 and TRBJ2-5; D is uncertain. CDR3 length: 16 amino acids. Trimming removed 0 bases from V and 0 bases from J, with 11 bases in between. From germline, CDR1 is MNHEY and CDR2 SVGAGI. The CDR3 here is CASSYSFLSYQETQYF. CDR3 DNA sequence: TGTGCCAGCAGTTACTCATTTCTCAGTTACCAAGAGACCCAGTACTTC.

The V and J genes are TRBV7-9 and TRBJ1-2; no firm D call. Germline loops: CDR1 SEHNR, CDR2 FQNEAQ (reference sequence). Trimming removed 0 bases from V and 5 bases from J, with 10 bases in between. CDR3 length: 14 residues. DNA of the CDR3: TGTGCCAGCAGCTTAGCCTCCGCGGCGTATGGCTACACCTTC. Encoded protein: CASSLASAAYGYTF.

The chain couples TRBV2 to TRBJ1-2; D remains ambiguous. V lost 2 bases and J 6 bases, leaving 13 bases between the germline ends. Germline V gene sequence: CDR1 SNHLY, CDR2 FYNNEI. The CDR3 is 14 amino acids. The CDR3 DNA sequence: TGTGCCAGCAGTGAATTATGGCAGGTACATGGCTACACCTTC. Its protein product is CASSELWQVHGYTF.

CDR3 in DNA: TGCGCCAGCAGCCGGGCATCTGTGGGAGGAGAGACCCAGTACTTC. Translating gives CASSRASVGGETQYF. The rearrangement uses TRBV4-1 and TRBJ2-5; a possible D gene is TRBD2 (6 bases). In germline, CDR1 is MGHRA, CDR2 YSYEKL. This CDR3 region has 15 residues. With 4 bases removed from V and 4 bases from J, the gap between germline ends came to 16 bases.

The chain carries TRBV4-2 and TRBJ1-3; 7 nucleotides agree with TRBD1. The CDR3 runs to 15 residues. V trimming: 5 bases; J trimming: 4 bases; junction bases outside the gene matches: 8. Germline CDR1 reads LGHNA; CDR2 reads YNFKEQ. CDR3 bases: TGTGCCAGCAGCGGAGAGACAGGGTCGGGAAACACCATATATTTT. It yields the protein CASSGETGSGNTIYF.

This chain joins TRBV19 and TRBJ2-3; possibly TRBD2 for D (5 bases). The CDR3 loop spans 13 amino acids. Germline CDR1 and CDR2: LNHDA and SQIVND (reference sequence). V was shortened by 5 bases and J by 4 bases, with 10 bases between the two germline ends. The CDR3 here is CASSSGFADTQYF. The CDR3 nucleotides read TGTGCCAGTAGTTCGGGGTTCGCAGATACGCAGTATTTT.

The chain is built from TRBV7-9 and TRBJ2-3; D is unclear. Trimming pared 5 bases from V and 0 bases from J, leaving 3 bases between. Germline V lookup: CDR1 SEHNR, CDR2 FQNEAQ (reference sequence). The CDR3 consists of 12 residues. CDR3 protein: CASSQSTDTQYF. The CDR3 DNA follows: TGTGCCAGCAGCCAGAGCACAGATACGCAGTATTTT.

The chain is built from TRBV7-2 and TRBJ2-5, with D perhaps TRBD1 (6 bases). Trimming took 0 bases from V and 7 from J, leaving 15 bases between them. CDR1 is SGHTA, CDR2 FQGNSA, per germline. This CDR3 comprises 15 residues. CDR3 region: CASSLAGAGYGTQYF. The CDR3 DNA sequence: TGTGCCAGCAGCTTAGCGGGGGCTGGGTACGGGACCCAGTACTTC.